This T cell receptor (beta chain) was captured in a study of T-cell reconstitution after alpha-beta-depleted transplantation in children. In regard to this clonotype: The target antigen is unknown.

Unique molecular identifiers were used to barcode this TCRbeta library. From the PCR reads, TCRdb called clonotypes with MiXCR, one entry per CDR3 protein. The sample contains around 580,000 distinct CDR3 sequences, roughly 30% of which appear only once. V was clipped by 0 bases and J by 10 bases, with 13 bases between them. The CDR3 contains 15 residues. Study results and limitations: Expanded graft clones, several hundred of them, were reportedly the source of alpha-beta T cells about two months after transplant. Newly produced T cells mostly accounted for T-cell counts and diversity one year post-transplant. From surviving recipient T cells and thymic progenitors came the high day-60 TCRbeta diversity observed in some patients.

The V gene is TRBV12-3 or TRBV12-4, the J gene TRBJ1-6; the D is unclear. This specimen consisted of PBMCs, obtained before TCRalphabeta/CD19-depleted stem cell transplant. The receptor comes from a boy under two years old with Wiskott-Aldrich syndrome, due to receive a stem cell transplant. The DNA of the CDR3 is TGTGCCAGCAGTTTAGCGGGTCAGCTAAGCTCACCCCTCCACTTT. As protein: CASSLAGQLSSPLHF.